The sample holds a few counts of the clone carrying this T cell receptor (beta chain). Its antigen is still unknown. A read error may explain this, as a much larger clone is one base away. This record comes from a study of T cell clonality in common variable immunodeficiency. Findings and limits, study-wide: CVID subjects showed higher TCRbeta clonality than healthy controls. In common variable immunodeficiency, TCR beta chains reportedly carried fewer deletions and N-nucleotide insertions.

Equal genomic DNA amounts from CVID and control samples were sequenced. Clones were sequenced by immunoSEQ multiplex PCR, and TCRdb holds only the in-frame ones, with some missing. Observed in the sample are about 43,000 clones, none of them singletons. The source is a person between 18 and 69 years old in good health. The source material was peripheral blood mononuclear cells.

The covered CDR3 bases are TGTGCCAGTACAGATTTTGGTAGGGGCCCTGGGGCCAACGTG. Protein sequence: CASTDFGRGPGANV. The CDR3, in full, reads CASTDFGRGPGANVLFF. J is TRBJ2-2 and V is TRBV19, with D perhaps matching TRBD1 (5 bases). The CDR3 end lies 3 residues beyond the end of the read and is filled in from the germline J gene. CDR1 LNHDA and CDR2 SQIVND come from the germline V gene (reference sequence). The CDR3 extends over 17 amino acids.